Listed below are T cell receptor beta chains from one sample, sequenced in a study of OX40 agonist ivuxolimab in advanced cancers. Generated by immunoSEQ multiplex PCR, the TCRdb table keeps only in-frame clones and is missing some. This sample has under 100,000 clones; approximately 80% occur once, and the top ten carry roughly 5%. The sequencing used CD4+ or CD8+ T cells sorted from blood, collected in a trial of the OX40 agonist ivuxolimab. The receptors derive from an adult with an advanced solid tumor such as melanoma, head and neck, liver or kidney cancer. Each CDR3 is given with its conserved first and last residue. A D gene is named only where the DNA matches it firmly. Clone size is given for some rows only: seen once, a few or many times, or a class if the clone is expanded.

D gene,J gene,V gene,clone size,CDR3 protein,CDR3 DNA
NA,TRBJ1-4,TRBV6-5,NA,CASSRNSNEKLFF,TGTGCCAGCAGTAGGAACTCTAATGAAAAACTGTTTTTT
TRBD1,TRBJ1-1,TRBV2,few,CASSEFLDRGHTEAFF,TGTGCCAGCAGTGAATTTCTGGACAGGGGGCACACTGAAGCTTTCTTT
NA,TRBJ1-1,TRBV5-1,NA,CASSLAQTNTEAFF,TGCGCCAGCAGCTTGGCACAGACGAACACTGAAGCTTTCTTT
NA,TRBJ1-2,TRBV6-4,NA,CASSEDPGFGYGYTF,TGTGCCAGCAGTGAGGACCCCGGGTTCGGATATGGCTACACCTTC
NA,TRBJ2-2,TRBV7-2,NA,CASSKGQTNTGELFF,TGTGCCAGCAGCAAAGGACAGACTAACACCGGGGAGCTGTTTTTT
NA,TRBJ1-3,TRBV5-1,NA,CASSSGLDGNTIYF,TGCGCCAGCAGCTCGGGGCTCGATGGAAACACCATATATTTT
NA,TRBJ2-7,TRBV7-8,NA,CASSRVQSSYEQYF,TGTGCCAGCAGCCGAGTACAGAGCTCCTACGAGCAGTACTTC
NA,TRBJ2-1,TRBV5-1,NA,CASSSGLVGDEQFF,TGCGCCAGCAGTTCCGGCCTAGTGGGCGATGAGCAGTTCTTC
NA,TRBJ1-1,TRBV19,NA,CASRVQGPGTEAFF,TGTGCCAGTAGGGTACAGGGCCCGGGTACTGAAGCTTTCTTT
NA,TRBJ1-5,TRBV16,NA,CASSQMGPQPQHF,TGTGCCAGCAGCCAAATGGGTCCTCAGCCCCAGCATTTT
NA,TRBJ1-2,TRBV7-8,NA,CASGRGPDGYTF,TGTGCCAGCGGACGGGGGCCGGATGGCTACACCTTC
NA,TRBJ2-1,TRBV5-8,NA,CASSSPGTEEYNEQFF,TGTGCCAGCAGCTCCCCCGGGACCGAAGAATACAATGAGCAGTTCTTC
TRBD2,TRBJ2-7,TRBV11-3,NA,CASSPGTNSYEQYF,TGTGCCAGCAGCCCCGGGACTAACTCCTACGAGCAGTACTTC
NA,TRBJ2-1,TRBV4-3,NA,CASSQTGGGSYNEQFF,TGCGCCAGCAGCCAAACTGGCGGGGGCTCCTATAATGAGCAGTTCTTC
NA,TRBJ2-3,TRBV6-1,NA,CASSLSGSSTDTQYF,TGTGCCAGCAGTCTAAGCGGGTCCAGCACAGATACGCAGTATTTT
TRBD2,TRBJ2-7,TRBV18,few,CASSPTSGISYEQYF,TGTGCCAGCTCACCAACTAGCGGGATCTCCTACGAGCAGTACTTC
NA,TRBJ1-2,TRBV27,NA,CASSFLPSGVGYTF,TGTGCCAGCAGTTTTTTGCCTAGCGGGGTAGGCTACACCTTC
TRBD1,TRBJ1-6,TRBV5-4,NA,CASSFLPGTGNSPLHF,TGTGCCAGCAGCTTTCTACCCGGGACAGGCAATTCACCCCTCCACTTT
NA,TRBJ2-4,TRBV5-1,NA,CASSSDQGNIQYF,TGCGCCAGCAGCTCTGATCAGGGAAACATTCAGTACTTC
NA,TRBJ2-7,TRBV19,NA,CASSIQISGSSYEQYF,TGTGCCAGTAGTATACAAATTAGCGGAAGCTCCTACGAGCAGTACTTC
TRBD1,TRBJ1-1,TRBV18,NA,CASSINSGGREAFF,TGTGCCAGCTCCATAAATTCAGGGGGCCGGGAAGCTTTCTTT
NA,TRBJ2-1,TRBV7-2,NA,CASSGEGSSYNEQFF,TGTGCCAGCAGCGGGGAAGGGAGCTCCTACAATGAGCAGTTCTTC
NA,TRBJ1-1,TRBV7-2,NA,CASSPSYYTEAFF,TGTGCCAGCAGCCCCTCATATTACACTGAAGCTTTCTTT
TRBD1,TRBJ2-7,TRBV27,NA,CASSLQGAPYEQYF,TGTGCCAGCAGTTTACAGGGGGCGCCCTACGAGCAGTACTTC
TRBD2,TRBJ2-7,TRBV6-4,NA,CASSDRTSSAYRVYEQYF,TGTGCCAGCAGTGACCGGACTAGTTCGGCCTATCGAGTCTACGAGCAGTACTTC
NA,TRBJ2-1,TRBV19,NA,CASRKGGTPNNEQFF,TGTGCCAGCCGAAAGGGGGGGACCCCTAACAATGAGCAGTTCTTC
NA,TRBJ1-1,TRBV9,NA,CASSVGPGHNTEAFF,TGTGCCAGCAGCGTAGGCCCGGGACATAACACTGAAGCTTTCTTT
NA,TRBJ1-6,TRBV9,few,CASSVGENSPLHF,TGTGCCAGCAGCGTAGGAGAGAATTCACCCCTCCACTTT
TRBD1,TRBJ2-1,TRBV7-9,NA,CASSVGQGLLDEQFF,TGTGCCAGCAGCGTTGGACAGGGGCTCTTAGATGAGCAGTTCTTC
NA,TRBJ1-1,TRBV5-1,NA,CASSLTGRLDMNTEAFF,TGCGCCAGCAGCTTGACAGGGAGGTTGGACATGAACACTGAAGCTTTCTTT
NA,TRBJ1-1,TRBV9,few,CASSVAGGEAFF,TGTGCCAGCAGCGTAGCTGGGGGCGAAGCTTTCTTT
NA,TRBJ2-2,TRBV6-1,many,CASSEAPGRNTGELFF,TGTGCCAGCAGTGAAGCGCCCGGCAGAAACACCGGGGAGCTGTTTTTT
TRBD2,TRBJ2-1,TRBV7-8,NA,CASSFARLAGFGNEQFF,TGTGCCAGCAGCTTTGCCCGACTAGCGGGGTTTGGCAATGAGCAGTTCTTC
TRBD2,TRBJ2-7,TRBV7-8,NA,CASTTASGGYEQYF,TGTGCCAGCACAACGGCTAGCGGGGGCTACGAGCAGTACTTC
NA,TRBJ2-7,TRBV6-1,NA,CASSEAPGGFWEQYF,TGTGCCAGCAGTGAAGCGCCGGGTGGGTTCTGGGAGCAGTACTTC
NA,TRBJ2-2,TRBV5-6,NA,CASSLFQDINTGELFF,TGTGCCAGCAGCTTGTTTCAGGATATTAACACCGGGGAGCTGTTTTTT
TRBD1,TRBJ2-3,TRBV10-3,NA,CAISDLDRGNTDTQYF,TGTGCCATCAGTGACCTGGACAGGGGAAACACAGATACGCAGTATTTT
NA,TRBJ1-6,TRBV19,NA,CASSIWARDRQPSPLHF,TGTGCCAGTAGTATCTGGGCCAGGGACCGCCAGCCGTCACCCCTCCACTTT
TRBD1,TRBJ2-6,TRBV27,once,CATRGSGANVLTF,TGTGCCACCAGGGGGAGCGGGGCCAACGTCCTGACTTTC
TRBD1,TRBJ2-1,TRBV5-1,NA,CASSLAADRGREQFF,TGCGCCAGCAGCTTGGCGGCGGACAGGGGACGTGAGCAGTTCTTC
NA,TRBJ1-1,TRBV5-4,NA,CASRGRGDTEAFF,TGTGCCAGCAGAGGGCGGGGGGACACTGAAGCTTTCTTT
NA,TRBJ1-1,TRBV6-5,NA,CASSYWGTANTEAFF,TGTGCCAGCAGTTACTGGGGGACGGCGAACACTGAAGCTTTCTTT
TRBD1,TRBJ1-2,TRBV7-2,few,CASSNDRGPYGYTF,TGTGCCAGCAGCAACGACAGGGGGCCCTATGGCTACACCTTC
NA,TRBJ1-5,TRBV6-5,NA,CASRPGSGQPQHF,TGTGCCAGCAGACCAGGGAGCGGCCAGCCCCAGCATTTT
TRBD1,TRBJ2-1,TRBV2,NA,CASSEGRGPGNEQFF,TGTGCCAGCAGTGAGGGAAGGGGGCCCGGCAATGAGCAGTTCTTC
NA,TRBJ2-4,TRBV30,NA,CAWGPERRGQSILAKNIQYF,TGTGCCTGGGGCCCCGAACGGCGGGGGCAGTCAATTCTAGCCAAAAACATTCAGTACTTC
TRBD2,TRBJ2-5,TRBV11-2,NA,CASSLTSGRGQETQYF,TGTGCCAGCAGCTTAACGAGCGGGAGGGGCCAAGAGACCCAGTACTTC
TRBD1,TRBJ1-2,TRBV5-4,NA,CASSTRDRGPNGYTF,TGTGCCAGCAGCACCCGGGACAGGGGGCCGAATGGCTACACCTTC
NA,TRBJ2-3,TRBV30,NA,CAWSGDTATDTQYF,TGTGCCTGGAGTGGGGACACCGCCACAGATACGCAGTATTTT
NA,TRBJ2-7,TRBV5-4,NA,CASSQGERRLDLRAYEQYF,TGTGCCAGCAGCCAAGGCGAAAGGAGGCTCGACCTTAGGGCCTACGAGCAGTACTTC
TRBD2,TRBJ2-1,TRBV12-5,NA,CASGLGLAGDEQFF,TGTGCTAGTGGTTTAGGATTAGCGGGAGATGAGCAGTTCTTC
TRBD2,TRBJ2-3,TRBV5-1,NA,CASSLLAGTDTQYF,TGCGCCAGCAGCCTACTAGCGGGCACAGATACGCAGTATTTT
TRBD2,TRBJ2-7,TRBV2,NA,CASSEEAGTSYEQYF,TGTGCCAGCAGTGAAGAAGCGGGAACTTCCTACGAGCAGTACTTC
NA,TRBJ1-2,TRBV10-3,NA,CAISSGTWGAYGYTF,TGTGCCATCAGCTCCGGGACTTGGGGGGCCTATGGCTACACCTTC
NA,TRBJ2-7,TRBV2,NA,CASSLRTGPEEQYF,TGTGCCAGCAGCCTCAGGACTGGCCCTGAAGAGCAGTACTTC
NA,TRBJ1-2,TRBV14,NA,CASSGATRYGYTF,TGTGCCAGCAGCGGAGCCACCCGCTATGGCTACACCTTC
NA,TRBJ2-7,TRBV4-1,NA,CASSQAGIPYEQYF,TGCGCCAGCAGCCAAGCCGGGATCCCCTACGAGCAGTACTTC
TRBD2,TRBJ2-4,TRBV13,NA,CASSSPGGVINIQYF,TGTGCCAGCAGCTCCCCGGGGGGAGTCATAAACATTCAGTACTTC